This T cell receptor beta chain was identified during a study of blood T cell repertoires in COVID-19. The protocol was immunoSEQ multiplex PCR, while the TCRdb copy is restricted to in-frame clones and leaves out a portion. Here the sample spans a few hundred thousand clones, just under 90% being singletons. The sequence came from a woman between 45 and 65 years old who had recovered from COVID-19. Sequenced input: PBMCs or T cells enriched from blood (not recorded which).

Written as DNA, the CDR3 is TGTGCCAGCAGCCAAGAGGGGCGGGGGGACTACAATGAGCAGTTCTTC. Residues: CASSQEGRGDYNEQFF. The chain joins TRBV4-2 to TRBJ2-1; 8 bases align to TRBD2. CDR3 length: 16 residues. Germline CDR1 is LGHNA and CDR2 is YNFKEQ. V lost 0 bases and J lost 3; bases outside the gene matches: 4.